This T cell receptor beta chain comes out of a study of control samples from healthy donors and cancer patients (dated by TCRdb to about 2020). With regard to this clone: What antigen it recognizes has not been identified. Base qualities are not at hand, and no much larger clone is one base apart.

For CDR1 and CDR2, the germline V gene lists SGDLS and YYNGEE. From cysteine to phenylalanine, the CDR3 is 16 amino acids long. The sequence is cut down to CDR3 DNA, 48 bases in frame from base 1. The junction carries 17 bases between V and J, which are trimmed by 4 bases and 3 bases respectively. To prepare the library, the immunoSEQ multiplex PCR assay was applied. TCRdb took this table from immuneACCESS and kept in-frame rearrangements with V and J called. Such tables lack part of the clones; where checked against another copy, unresolved V genes explain under half of the gap, and the rest is unexplained. Counted in this sample were hundreds of thousands of clones; more than 80% of them appeared once. The top ten hold approximately 6.3% of the sample.

This TCR was sampled from a middle-aged man with head and neck cancer. The chain employs TRBV9 and TRBJ2-1, with TRBD1 as a weak D call on 7 bases. Sequenced sample: PBMCs. The CDR3 region has the sequence CASSPQGGWGYNEQFF. In nucleotides, the sequence is TGTGCCAGCAGCCCCCAGGGGGGATGGGGCTACAATGAGCAGTTCTTC.